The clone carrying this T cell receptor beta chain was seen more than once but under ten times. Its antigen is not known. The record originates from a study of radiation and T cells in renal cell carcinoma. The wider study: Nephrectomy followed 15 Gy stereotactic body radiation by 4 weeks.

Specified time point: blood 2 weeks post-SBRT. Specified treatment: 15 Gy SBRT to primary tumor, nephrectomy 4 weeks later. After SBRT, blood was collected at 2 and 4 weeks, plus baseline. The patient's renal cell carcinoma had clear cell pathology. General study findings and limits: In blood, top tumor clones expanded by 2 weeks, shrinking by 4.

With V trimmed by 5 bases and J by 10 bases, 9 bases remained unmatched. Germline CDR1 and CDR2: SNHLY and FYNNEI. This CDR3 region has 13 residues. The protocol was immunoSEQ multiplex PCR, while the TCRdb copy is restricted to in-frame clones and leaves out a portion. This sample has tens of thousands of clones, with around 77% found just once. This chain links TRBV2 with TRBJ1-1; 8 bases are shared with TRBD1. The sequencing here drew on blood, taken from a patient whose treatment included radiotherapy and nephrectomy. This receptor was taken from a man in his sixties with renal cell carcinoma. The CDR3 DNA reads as TGTGCCAGCAGTTTCGGACAGGGCGGAGGAGCTTTCTTT. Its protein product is CASSFGQGGGAFF.